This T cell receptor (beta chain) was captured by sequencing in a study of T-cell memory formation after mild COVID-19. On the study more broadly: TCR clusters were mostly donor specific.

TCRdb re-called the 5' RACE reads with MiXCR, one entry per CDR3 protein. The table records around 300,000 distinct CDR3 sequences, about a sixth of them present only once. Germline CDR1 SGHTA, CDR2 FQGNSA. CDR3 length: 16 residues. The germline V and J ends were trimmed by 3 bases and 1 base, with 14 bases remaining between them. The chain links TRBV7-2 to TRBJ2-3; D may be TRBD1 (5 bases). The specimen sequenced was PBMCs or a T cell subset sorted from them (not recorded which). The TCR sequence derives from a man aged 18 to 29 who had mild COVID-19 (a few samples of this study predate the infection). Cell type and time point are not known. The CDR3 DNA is TGTGCCAGCAGCTTTGCAGGGCTAGGGGGCACAGATACGCAGTATTTT. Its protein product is CASSFAGLGGTDTQYF.